What follows is one T cell receptor beta chain and its context. Its binding antigen is unknown. No base quality values were provided; no much bigger clone lies one nucleotide off. The germline V gene provides CDR1 MNHEY and CDR2 SVGAGI. V is pared back by 8 bases and J by 3 bases, with 19 bases lying between the germline termini. Taken from cysteine to phenylalanine, the CDR3 has 15 residues. Only the CDR3 portion is preserved as DNA: 45 bases, with reading frame beginning at the first base. The data are from a study of CD8 T cells in Susac syndrome (dated by TCRdb to between 2017 and 2020). Study-wide context: The study used repertoire sequencing to test whether antigen drove CD8+ T cell activation and differentiation in Susac syndrome. The research as a whole found: The TCR sequencing and HLA analysis was acknowledged to have included a relatively small number of individuals.

Peripheral blood CD8+ and CD4+ T cells from healthy donors, Susac syndrome patients and multiple sclerosis patients were profiled by high-throughput TCR beta sequencing. Healthy donors were included as age- and sex-matched controls. CD8+ TEMRA cells were enriched by FACS, while bulk CD8+ and CD4+ T cells were purified by magnetic negative isolation. Blood was collected in EDTA tubes and processed within 24 hours, with PBMCs isolated through density gradient centrifugation. PBMCs intended for TCR sequencing were cryopreserved in liquid nitrogen and thawed later in a water bath at 37 degrees C. The sorted or isolated CD4+, CD8+ and CD8+ TEMRA cells had a purity of 90% or higher. RNA was extracted using the RNeasy kit, and roughly 0.5 to 1 ug of the RNA was reverse transcribed with random hexamers. TCR beta CDR3 regions were amplified with the immunoSEQ multiplex PCR assay covering 54 Vbeta and 13 Jbeta segments. PCR amplification bias was corrected by using a synthetic template baseline for primer optimization and computational correction. In the authors' own workflow: Reads were annotated to V, D and J genes according to IMGT and were analyzed with immunoSEQ Analyzer, with only productive sequences retained. Clonality was calculated as one minus the Shannon entropy normalized by log2 of the number of productive unique sequences. Public and private clones were assessed among the 100 most prevalent clones of each patient and control. A clone was defined as Susac-specific if it was absent from the healthy and MS cohorts, from some 1,100 published viral clones and from other ImmuneACCESS disease sequences. TCRdb itself trimmed the public reads at Q25 with fastp, ran MiXCR and retained productive beta chains. Each record represents a unique CDR3 protein, reported with the most common genes and DNA among its rows. The V and J calls reflect TCRdb's pipeline rather than the authors' work. The table for this sample lists around 170,000 distinct CDR3 sequences; about 91% of them were counted only once. The top ten constitute about 0.073% of the sample.

Sample: CD4+ T cells from PBMCs. The chain employs TRBV6-5 and TRBJ1-1; no confident D gene assignment can be made. This receptor was obtained from a human donor in good health. The DNA sequence reads TGTGCCAGCTGTACTCGGGGAGGGATTTACACTGAAGCTTTCTTT. Translated, it gives CASCTRGGIYTEAFF.